This TCR beta chain was recovered during a study of blood T cell repertoires in COVID-19 (dated by TCRdb to between 2020 and 2021). For the study in its entirety: Samples covering the acute and convalescent phases of COVID-19 were provided by collaborators in the United States, Italy and Spain. Subjects who had been exposed to COVID-19, were actively infected with it, or had recovered from it provided the deeply sampled blood TCRbeta repertoires that made up the dataset. HLA class I and class II types, where available, came from metadata supplied by the sample provider rather than from assay-based typing. The sample metadata nearly always contained a de-identified subject ID, COVID-19 status, age in years and sex. The samples were drawn from two sources: the first 160 participants of the ongoing ImmuneRACE study, and over 950 subjects contributed by 6 global collaborators. The repertoires were released in a freely available public database meant as a resource for research on the immune response to SARS-CoV-2. The material from the prospective study consisted of cDNA or gDNA derived from T cells, B-cell-depleted T cells, or PBMCs.

Here is what the overall study found, with its caveats: How much clinical and demographic metadata was included differed by source and by participant, and the metadata was provided uncurated.

Concerning this clone itself: Its target antigen remains unknown. Base-call qualities are not available, and no considerably larger clone is one nucleotide away.

Reading the germline V gene (reference sequence) gives CDR1 LNHDA and CDR2 SQIVND. For this chain, trimming is 5 bases at the V end and 4 bases at the J end, and the number of junction bases without a gene match is 6. The cysteine opens and the phenylalanine closes a CDR3 of 16 amino acids. The CDR3 DNA has 48 bases and is translated from base 1. The immunoSEQ Assay, a bias-controlled multiplex PCR, was used to amplify TCRbeta CDR3 regions from genomic DNA. Processing in the source paper ran as follows. The number of nucleated cells in each sample was estimated by amplification of reference gene primers within the assay. To quantify the absolute abundance of each unique TCRbeta CDR3 rearrangement, sequence reads were collapsed and filtered. Productive Simpson clonality was computed per sample as the square root of Simpson's diversity index over productive rearrangements. Held by TCRdb, this immuneACCESS table contains in-frame sequences only and omits some clones. Under half of the omission traces to an unresolved V gene where checked; the cause of the rest is unknown. V, J and clone size derive from that table, while D and trimming were established from the DNA sequence. Within this sample are tens of thousands of clones, with about 92% of them counted one time only. The biggest ten clones account for approximately 0.37% of the sample.

In Seattle, one collaborating source enrolled patients while the infection was active and tracked those patients longitudinally over the course of disease. The collaborating institutions used their own protocols to collect whole blood in K2EDTA tubes. For TCRbeta analysis, collaborators shipped samples in one of three forms: frozen whole blood, isolated PBMCs, or DNA extracted from either of those sample types. Material: peripheral blood. This TCR derives from a man between 45 and 60 years old with COVID-19, enrolled during active disease. The chain employs TRBV19 and TRBJ1-5; 12 nucleotides in the junction match TRBD1. The DNA sequence is as follows: TGTGCCAGTAGTGGGGACAGGGGGCTTCGTAATCAGCCCCAGCATTTT. This is translated as CASSGDRGLRNQPQHF.